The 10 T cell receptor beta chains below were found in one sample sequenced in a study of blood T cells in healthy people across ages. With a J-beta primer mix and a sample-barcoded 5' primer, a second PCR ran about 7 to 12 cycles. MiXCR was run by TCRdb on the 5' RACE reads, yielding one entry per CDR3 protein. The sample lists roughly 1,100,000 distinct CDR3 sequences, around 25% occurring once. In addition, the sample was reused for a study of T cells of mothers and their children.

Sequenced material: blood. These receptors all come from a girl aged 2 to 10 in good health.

CDR3 sequence (DNA): TGTGCCAGCAGTTTAGCTAGCGGGGGGGCCCGTGATGAGCAGTTCTTC. As protein: CASSLASGGARDEQFF. The V and J genes are TRBV12-3 or TRBV12-4 and TRBJ2-1; 11 bases are shared with TRBD2. The CDR3 consists of 16 residues. Trimming took 0 bases from V and 8 from J; bases not matched to a gene: 6.

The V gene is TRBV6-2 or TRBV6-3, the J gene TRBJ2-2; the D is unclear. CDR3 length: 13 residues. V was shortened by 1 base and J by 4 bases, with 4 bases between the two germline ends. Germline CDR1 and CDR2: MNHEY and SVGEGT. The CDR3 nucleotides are TGTGCCAGCAGTTACTTCCTCACCGGGGAGCTGTTTTTT. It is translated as CASSYFLTGELFF.

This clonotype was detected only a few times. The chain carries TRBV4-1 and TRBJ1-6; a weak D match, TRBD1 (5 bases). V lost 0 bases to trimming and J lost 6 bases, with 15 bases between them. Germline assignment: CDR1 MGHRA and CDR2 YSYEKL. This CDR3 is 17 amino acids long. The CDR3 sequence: CASSQDKGALGNSPLHF. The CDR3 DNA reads TGCGCCAGCAGCCAAGATAAAGGGGCACTGGGTAATTCACCCCTCCACTTT.

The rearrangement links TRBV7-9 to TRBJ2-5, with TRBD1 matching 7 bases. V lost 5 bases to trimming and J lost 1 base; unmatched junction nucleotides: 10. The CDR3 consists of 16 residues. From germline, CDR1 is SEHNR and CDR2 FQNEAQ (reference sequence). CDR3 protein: CASSQGVGTPQETQYF. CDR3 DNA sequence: TGTGCCAGCAGCCAGGGGGTGGGCACTCCCCAAGAGACCCAGTACTTC.

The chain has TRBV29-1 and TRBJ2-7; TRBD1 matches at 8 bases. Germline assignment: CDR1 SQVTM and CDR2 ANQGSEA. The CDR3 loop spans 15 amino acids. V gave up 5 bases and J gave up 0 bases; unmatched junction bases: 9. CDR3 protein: CSVILSDRGSYEQYF. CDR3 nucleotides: TGCAGCGTTATCCTCTCCGACAGGGGCTCCTACGAGCAGTACTTC.

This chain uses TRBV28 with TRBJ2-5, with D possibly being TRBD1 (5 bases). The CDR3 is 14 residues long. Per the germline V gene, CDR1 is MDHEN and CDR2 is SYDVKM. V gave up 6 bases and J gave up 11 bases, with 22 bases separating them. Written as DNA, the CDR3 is TGTGCCAGCAGCTTCGGACATTTGGCAGGAGAGCAGTACTTC. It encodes CASSFGHLAGEQYF.

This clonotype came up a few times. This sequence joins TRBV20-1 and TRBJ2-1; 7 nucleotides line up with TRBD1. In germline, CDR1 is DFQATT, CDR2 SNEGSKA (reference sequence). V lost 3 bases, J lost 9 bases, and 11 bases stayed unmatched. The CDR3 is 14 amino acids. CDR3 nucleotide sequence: TGCAGTGCTAGTGGGGACAGAGGGTTCAGTGAGCAGTTCTTC. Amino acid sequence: CSASGDRGFSEQFF.

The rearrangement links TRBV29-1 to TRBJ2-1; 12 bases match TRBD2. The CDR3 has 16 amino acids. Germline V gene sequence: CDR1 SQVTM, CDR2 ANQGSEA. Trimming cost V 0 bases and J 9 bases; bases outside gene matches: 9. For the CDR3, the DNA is TGCAGCGTTGAAGAAGGGACTAGCGGGCTTGGGAGTGAGCAGTTCTTC. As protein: CSVEEGTSGLGSEQFF.

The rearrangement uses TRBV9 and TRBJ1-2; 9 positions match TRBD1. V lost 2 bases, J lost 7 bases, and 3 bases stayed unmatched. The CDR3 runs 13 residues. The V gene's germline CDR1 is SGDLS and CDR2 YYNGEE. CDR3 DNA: TGTGCCAGCAGCGTCCTGGACAGGGGTGGCTACACCTTC. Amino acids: CASSVLDRGGYTF.

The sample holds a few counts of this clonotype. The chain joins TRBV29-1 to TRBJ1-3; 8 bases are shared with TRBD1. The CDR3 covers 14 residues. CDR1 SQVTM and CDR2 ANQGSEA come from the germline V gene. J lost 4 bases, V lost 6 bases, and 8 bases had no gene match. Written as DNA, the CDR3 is TGCAGCGTAGGCATGGCAGGGGGCGGAAACACCATATATTTT. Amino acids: CSVGMAGGGNTIYF.